These T cell receptor beta chains were read from a single sample in a study of cytomegalovirus exposure and HLA in healthy donors. TCRdb's copy holds only in-frame clones and misses some; the assay was immunoSEQ multiplex PCR. The sample holds about 120,000 clones, more than 9% seen once. Sequenced input: PBMCs. The receptors were gathered from a woman younger than 35 in good health and CMV-seropositive. CDR3s include the opening cysteine and the closing phenylalanine or tryptophan. The order of the fields is J gene, clone size, V gene, D gene, CDR3 protein, CDR3 DNA. D genes are given only for firm matches. Only part of the rows carry a size: once, few, many, or a class if the clone is expanded.

TRBJ2-1 | few | TRBV6-6 | - | CASSYKEVNEQFF | TGTGCCAGCAGTTACAAGGAGGTGAATGAGCAGTTCTTC
TRBJ1-2 | few | TRBV7-9 | - | CASSLDGIGLRSDTF | TGTGCCAGCAGTTTAGACGGAATAGGACTCCGCTCGGACACCTTC
TRBJ2-1 | few | TRBV2 | TRBD1 | CASSDPGTGHNEQFF | TGTGCCAGCAGTGACCCCGGGACAGGACACAATGAGCAGTTCTTC
TRBJ1-3 | few | TRBV25-1 | - | CASQGSTDGNTIYF | TGTGCCAGCCAGGGGTCGACGGATGGAAACACCATATATTTT
TRBJ1-1 | - | TRBV6-5 | - | CASRRMTEGTEAFF | TGTGCCAGCAGAAGAATGACAGAAGGCACTGAAGCTTTCTTT
TRBJ2-7 | - | TRBV6-1 | - | CAPRKGERPYEQYF | TGTGCCCCTCGGAAGGGGGAGAGACCCTACGAGCAGTACTTC
TRBJ2-3 | few | TRBV5-8 | - | CASSPEGAGRTDTQYF | TGTGCCAGCAGCCCCGAGGGCGCGGGACGCACAGATACGCAGTATTTT
TRBJ2-1 | - | TRBV20-1 | - | CSGQYNEQFF | TGCAGTGGCCAGTACAATGAGCAGTTCTTC
TRBJ2-1 | - | TRBV4-1 | - | CASSAEGDEQFF | TGCGCCAGCAGCGCAGAGGGGGATGAGCAGTTCTTC
TRBJ2-2 | few | TRBV27 | TRBD2 | CASRLSGVAGTTGELFF | TGTGCCAGCAGACTCTCGGGGGTAGCGGGAACAACCGGGGAGCTGTTTTTT
TRBJ1-1 | - | TRBV6-1 | - | CASSRSGPSQGAFF | TGTGCCAGCAGCCGAAGCGGACCGAGCCAGGGGGCTTTCTTT